A selection of T cell receptor beta chains follows, all from one sample in a study of blood T cell repertoires in COVID-19. Produced via immunoSEQ multiplex PCR; TCRdb's table is partial and in-frame only. The table lists roughly 410,000 clones, roughly 90% of them singletons. The specimen sequenced was peripheral blood. The receptors derive from a man in his forties with acute or convalescent COVID-19. Each CDR3 is given with its conserved first and last residue. D genes are given only for firm matches. Clone size, where shown, is once, few, many, or a class for clones that have expanded.

j_gene | v_gene | abundance | d_gene | CDR3aa | CDR3nt
TRBJ1-1 | TRBV6-6 | . | TRBD1 | CASSYYGQGSTEAFF | TGTGCCAGCAGTTACTACGGACAGGGAAGCACTGAAGCTTTCTTT
TRBJ2-6 | TRBV5-4 | . | TRBD2 | CASSPPGGGRSGANVLTF | TGTGCCAGCAGCCCCCCGGGAGGCGGGCGATCTGGGGCCAACGTCCTGACTTTC
TRBJ2-4 | TRBV6-2/TRBV6-3 | . | . | CASSYSTVTRENIQYF | TGTGCCAGCAGTTACTCGACCGTCACCAGGGAAAACATTCAGTACTTC
TRBJ2-3 | TRBV3-1/TRBV3-2 | . | TRBD2 | CASSPPAGGPNTQYF | TGTGCCAGCAGCCCCCCGGCGGGGGGGCCCAATACGCAGTATTTT
TRBJ2-5 | TRBV6-5 | . | . | CASSYGSEKTQYF | TGTGCCAGCAGTTACGGGTCGGAGAAGACCCAGTACTTC
TRBJ2-1 | TRBV9 | . | TRBD2 | CASSVASGSGNEQFF | TGTGCCAGCAGCGTAGCTAGCGGGAGCGGGAATGAGCAGTTCTTC
TRBJ2-2 | TRBV30 | few | . | CAWETGYRVDTGELFF | TGTGCCTGGGAGACAGGATACAGGGTGGACACCGGGGAGCTGTTTTTT
TRBJ1-4 | TRBV19 | once | . | CASTARGYNEKLFF | TGTGCCAGTACCGCCAGGGGATATAATGAAAAACTGTTTTTT
TRBJ1-5 | TRBV21-1 | once | . | CASSKRRQNYSNQPQHF | TGTGCCAGCAGCAAACGGCGCCAAAACTATAGCAATCAGCCCCAGCATTTT
TRBJ1-1 | TRBV25-1 | . | . | CASSSSDSPGGAFF | TGTGCCAGCAGTTCGTCAGACAGCCCTGGGGGGGCTTTCTTT
TRBJ2-3 | TRBV7-3 | . | . | CASSLDSGTDTQYF | TGTGCCAGCAGCTTGGACTCTGGCACAGATACGCAGTATTTT
TRBJ1-1 | TRBV18 | . | . | CASSRTAAMNTEAFF | TGTGCCAGCTCACGGACAGCCGCTATGAACACTGAAGCTTTCTTT
TRBJ1-1 | TRBV28 | . | . | CASSLRQKNTEAFF | TGTGCCAGCAGTTTGAGGCAGAAGAACACTGAAGCTTTCTTT
TRBJ1-1 | TRBV5-6 | . | . | CASSLEYSTTEAFF | TGTGCCAGCAGCTTGGAGTACAGTACGACTGAAGCTTTCTTT
TRBJ2-4 | TRBV7-3 | once | . | CASSLKPGDIQYF | TGTGCCAGCAGCTTAAAGCCGGGGGACATTCAGTACTTC
TRBJ1-6 | TRBV7-2 | . | TRBD1 | CASSSGQGNNSPLHF | TGTGCCAGCAGCTCGGGACAGGGGAATAATTCACCCCTCCACTTT
TRBJ1-4 | TRBV11-2 | . | . | CASSFSMVAGKSTNEKLFF | TGTGCCAGCAGCTTTTCAATGGTCGCAGGGAAGTCGACTAATGAAAAACTGTTTTTT
TRBJ2-2 | TRBV6-5 | . | . | CATLRGTVNTGELFF | TGTGCCACCCTTCGCGGGACAGTGAACACCGGGGAGCTGTTTTTT
TRBJ2-5 | TRBV10-2 | . | TRBD2 | CASSEGRGGLETQYF | TGCGCCAGCAGTGAGGGGCGGGGGGGCCTAGAGACCCAGTACTTC
TRBJ2-3 | TRBV29-1 | . | TRBD1 | CSVAQGVSTDTQYF | TGCAGCGTTGCCCAGGGGGTCAGCACAGATACGCAGTATTTT
TRBJ2-3 | TRBV5-5 | . | . | CASSAAGSSLYTQYF | TGTGCCAGCAGCGCCGCGGGCTCTAGCCTTTATACGCAGTATTTT
TRBJ2-7 | TRBV27 | . | TRBD1 | CASSLGVGQNSYEQYF | TGTGCCAGCAGTTTAGGGGTGGGACAGAACTCCTACGAGCAGTACTTC
TRBJ1-4 | TRBV5-1 | . | . | CASSLAGLEEKLFF | TGCGCCAGCAGCTTGGCAGGGTTGGAGGAAAAACTGTTTTTT
TRBJ1-2 | TRBV4-3 | once | TRBD1 | CASKGTGNYGYTF | TGCGCCAGCAAAGGGACAGGCAACTATGGCTACACCTTC
TRBJ2-2 | TRBV9 | few | TRBD2 | CASSVRGSRSGELFF | TGTGCCAGCAGCGTACGCGGGAGTCGTTCCGGGGAGCTGTTTTTT
TRBJ2-7 | TRBV6-5 | . | TRBD1 | CASSRQGMEIEQYF | TGTGCCAGCAGTCGACAGGGGATGGAAATCGAGCAGTACTTC
TRBJ2-1 | TRBV9 | . | . | CASSGANSGYNEQFF | TGTGCCAGCAGCGGAGCCAATAGCGGCTACAATGAGCAGTTCTTC
TRBJ1-2 | TRBV5-1 | . | . | CASSSPGSGLDGYTF | TGCGCCAGCAGCTCCCCAGGGTCTGGATTGGATGGCTACACCTTC
TRBJ1-1 | TRBV27 | . | . | CASSSLLGLNTEAFF | TGTGCCAGCAGTTCCCTCCTCGGGTTGAACACTGAAGCTTTCTTT
TRBJ1-4 | TRBV28 | . | TRBD1 | CASSRIGQGGEKLFF | TGTGCCAGCAGTCGGATTGGACAGGGAGGCGAAAAACTGTTTTTT
TRBJ2-1 | TRBV25-1 | . | TRBD2 | CASSESRGSSYNEQFF | TGTGCCAGCAGTGAATCCCGCGGGAGCTCCTACAATGAGCAGTTCTTC
TRBJ1-1 | TRBV2 | . | . | CASRWDSNTEAFF | TGTGCCAGCAGATGGGACTCGAACACTGAAGCTTTCTTT
TRBJ2-7 | TRBV28 | . | TRBD1 | CASRGTGVHEQYF | TGTGCCAGCAGGGGGACAGGGGTCCACGAGCAGTACTTC
TRBJ2-3 | TRBV29-1 | . | . | CSVEKGESTDTQYF | TGCAGCGTTGAGAAGGGGGAGAGCACAGATACGCAGTATTTT
TRBJ1-2 | TRBV6-6 | . | TRBD1 | CASSTIRDRAGGYTF | TGTGCCAGCAGTACCATCCGGGACAGGGCGGGTGGCTACACCTTC
TRBJ1-5 | TRBV29-1 | . | . | CSVAPGGNQPQHF | TGCAGCGTTGCCCCAGGGGGCAATCAGCCCCAGCATTTT
TRBJ1-2 | TRBV27 | . | . | CASSLGATGYNGYTF | TGTGCCAGCAGTCTCGGAGCAACAGGGTATAATGGCTACACCTTC
TRBJ2-1 | TRBV6-5 | . | TRBD2 | CASSPGLAVYNEQFF | TGTGCCAGCAGTCCGGGACTAGCGGTGTACAATGAGCAGTTCTTC
TRBJ1-2 | TRBV7-8 | once | TRBD1 | CASSTGTANYGYTF | TGTGCCAGCAGCACCGGGACAGCTAACTATGGCTACACCTTC